These 32 T cell receptor beta chains originate from one sample sequenced in a study of tumor-infiltrating lymphocytes in primary liver carcinoma. The approximately 17-32 mg bulk tissue piece was not sorted before simultaneous RNA and DNA extraction. With approximately 500 ng total RNA as template and a constant-region primer, TCR beta cDNA was made. Three nested multiplex PCR rounds, a slightly modified ARM-PCR method, built the TCR beta libraries. Rounds one and two of PCR, each of 10 cycles, were primed with TRBV1-TRBV30 forward primers and a C-beta reverse primer. TCRdb re-called the multiplex PCR reads with MiXCR, one entry per CDR3 protein. The sample has roughly 100,000 distinct CDR3 sequences; more than 65% are singletons. Sequencing was carried out using liver tumor tissue from sampling region 2. Subset of the sample: tumor region T2, inferior pole. Source of these receptors: a woman in her fifties or sixties with primary liver carcinoma and hepatitis B virus infection.

This clonotype was counted once. Since a much larger clone is just one base distant, this may be a read error. CDR3 DNA sequence: TGTGCCTGGAGGACTAGCCACATCAGCAATGAGCAGTTCTTC. Amino acids: CAWRTSHISNEQFF. V usage is TRBV30 and J usage is TRBJ2-1; the match to TRBD2 covers 7 bases. The CDR3 spans 14 residues. Losses at the gene ends were 3 bases for V and 6 bases for J; bases not matched to a gene: 8. Germline assignment: CDR1 GTSNPN and CDR2 SVGIG (reference sequence).

V gene TRBV6-1 combines with J gene TRBJ1-2; D not resolved. This CDR3 has 14 amino acids. CDR1 and CDR2 (germline): MNHNS, SASEGT. V lost 4 bases, J lost 6 bases, and 15 bases lay in between. The CDR3 coding sequence is TGTGCCAGCAGTGCCCTTAGGGTTTCAGATGGCTACACCTTC. Protein sequence: CASSALRVSDGYTF.

Of note for this clonotype: One junction end disagrees with the germline gene, perhaps due to a read error. As DNA, the CDR3 is TGTGTCAGCGACTTCAGGACTAGCACAGATACGCAGTATTTT. This codes for CVSDFRTSTDTQYF. The rearrangement joins TRBV11-3 to TRBJ2-3; a weak D match, TRBD2 (5 bases). Looked up from germline, CDR1 is SGHNT and CDR2 is YENEEA. The length of the CDR3 is 14 residues. The variable domain in full, with the rest retrieved from reference TRBV11-3 and TRBJ2-3, is EAGVVQSPRYKIIEKKQPVAFWCNPISGHNTLYWYLQNLGQGPELLIRYENEEAVDDSQLPKDRFSAERLKGVDSTLKIQPAELGDSAVYLCVSDFRTSTDTQYFGPGTRLTVL.

This clonotype was seen repeatedly, ten times or more. This sequence joins TRBV5-6 and TRBJ2-5; possible D gene TRBD1, 7 bases. The ends were cut back, 4 bases at V and 0 bases at J, with 13 bases in the middle. Germline CDR1 and CDR2: SGHDT and YYEEEE. This CDR3 is 15 amino acids long. The CDR3 sequence: CASSIRGANQETQYF. As DNA, the CDR3 is TGTGCCAGCAGCATCAGGGGGGCAAACCAAGAGACCCAGTACTTC.

Concerning this clonotype: Given the absence of the conserved phenylalanine or tryptophan at the CDR3 end, a read error is likely. The chain's CDR3 is CASSKVENQPQHL. The DNA for the CDR3 is TGTGCCAGCTCGAAGGTGGAGAATCAGCCCCAGCATCTT. V and J are TRBV6-1 and TRBJ1-5, with unresolved D. Germline CDR1 MNHNS, CDR2 SASEGT. The CDR3 extends over 13 amino acids. V was shortened by 8 bases and J by 4 bases, with 12 bases between the two germline ends.

For this clonotype: A much larger clone lies a single base off, so this may be a read error. The V gene is TRBV29-1, the J gene TRBJ2-1; D call uncertain. There are 9 residues in the CDR3. Germline values: CDR1 SQVTM, CDR2 ANQGSEA. The CDR3 loop reads CSVPDELFF. CDR3 nucleotides: TGCAGCGTTCCGGATGAGCTGTTCTTC.

Turning to this clonotype: Germline and junction disagree at one end, which may indicate a read error. This rearrangement joins TRBV29-1 to TRBJ2-1; D gene ambiguous. The CDR3 contains 14 residues. CDR1 SQVTM and CDR2 ANQGSEA come from the germline V gene. This CDR3 is CSVEPAGSGNEQSF. CDR3 coding DNA: TGCAGCGTTGAACCGGCAGGATCCGGCAATGAGCAATCATTC.

The sample holds one count of this clonotype. The junction and the germline gene differ at one end; a read error may be behind it. The chain couples TRBV5-4 to TRBJ1-2; 8 positions agree with TRBD1. Germline V CDR1 and CDR2: SGHNT, YYREEE (reference sequence). This CDR3 is 15 amino acids long. The CDR3 coding sequence is TGTGTCAGCAGCCAACCCACAGGGGGGGTCTATGGCTACACCTTC. It specifies CVSSQPTGGVYGYTF.

With respect to this clonotype: A much larger clone is a single base away; this may be a read error. No conserved phenylalanine or tryptophan ends this CDR3, so it is likely a read error. This chain links TRBV6-5 with TRBJ1-6; D gene unclear. Deletions cut 7 bases from V and 9 bases from J, with 13 bases between. There are 13 residues in the CDR3. Germline values: CDR1 MNHEY, CDR2 SVGAGI. The CDR3 coding sequence is TGTGCCAGCACCACCGGGCTTGGTTCACCCCTCCACCTT. It codes for CASTTGLGSPLHL.

A word on this clonotype: One junction end disagrees with the germline gene, perhaps due to a read error. The chain is built from TRBV11-2 and TRBJ1-2; D possibly corresponds to TRBD1 (5 bases). The CDR3 has 13 residues. Germline lookup yields CDR1 SGHAT and CDR2 FQNNGV. As DNA, the CDR3 is TGTGCCAGCGGCTTAGGGGCCGGTTTTGACCACACCTTC. It yields the protein CASGLGAGFDHTF.

For this clonotype: This clone may be a read error of a much larger clone one base away. CDR3 in DNA: TGCGCCAGCAGCGGGACGAAGAGGCCCGGGGAGCTGTTTTTT. Amino acids: CASSGTKRPGELFF. The chain combines TRBV5-1 with TRBJ2-2, with D perhaps assigned TRBD1 or TRBD2 (5 bases each). Trimming shortened V by 4 bases and J by 6 bases, and 13 bases separated the two germline ends. CDR1 is SGHRS, CDR2 YFSETQ, per germline. The CDR3 has 14 amino acids.

This clonotype was picked up many times. The gene calls are TRBV20-1 and TRBJ1-1, with unresolved D. Trimming removed 6 bases from V and 4 bases from J, with 18 bases in between. CDR1 and CDR2 from the germline V gene are DFQATT and SNEGSKA (reference sequence). The CDR3 sequence is 14 residues long. CDR3 DNA sequence: TGCAGTGCACCGCTGACAAGGGCGGGCACTGAAGCTTTCTTT. Translation: CSAPLTRAGTEAFF.

The J gene is TRBJ2-7, the V gene TRBV29-1; D is unclear. Germline V gene sequence: CDR1 SQVTM, CDR2 ANQGSEA. The CDR3 length is 11 residues. CDR3 sequence (DNA): TGCAGGGCTGAAGTCTCCTACGAGCAGTACTTC. Encoded protein: CRAEVSYEQYF.

Worth noting for this clonotype: Just one base apart from a much larger clone, this may be a read error. The V gene is TRBV30, the J gene TRBJ2-1; TRBD2 agrees at 8 bases. This CDR3 has 16 amino acids. V dropped 4 bases and J dropped 2; count of bases not matched to a gene: 10. Germline V gives CDR1 GTSNPN, CDR2 SVGIG (reference sequence). This chain's CDR3 is CAWTGHETSAYNEQFF. DNA for the CDR3: TGTGCCTGGACCGGCCACGAGACTAGCGCCTACAATGAGCAGTTCTTC.

This clonotype was detected ten times or more. The V call is TRBV5-6, the J call TRBJ2-7, with 8 nucleotides matching TRBD1. Per germline, CDR1 SGHDT and CDR2 YYEEEE. The length of the CDR3 is 16 residues. With 4 bases clipped from V and 0 bases from J, the junction kept 9 bases outside the gene matches. The CDR3 spells CASSPRTGISSYEQYF. DNA of the CDR3: TGTGCCAGCAGCCCGCGGACAGGGATAAGCTCCTACGAGCAGTACTTC.

Of note for this clonotype: A junction boundary mismatches the germline segment, possibly from a read error. The chain carries TRBV6-6 and TRBJ1-2, with TRBD1 matching over 7 bases. Germline V CDR1 and CDR2: MNHNY, SVGAGI (reference sequence). This CDR3 comprises 14 residues. CDR3 nucleotide sequence: TGTGTCAGCAACAACCCGGGACAGTGCGATGGCTACACCTTC. Translated: CVSNNPGQCDGYTF.

This clonotype was seen a handful of times. Germline is not matched at one junction end, which may reflect a read error. The rearrangement uses TRBV11-2 and TRBJ1-6, with D possibly matching TRBD1 (5 bases). The V gene's germline CDR1 is SGHAT and CDR2 FQNNGV. The CDR3 runs to 15 residues. The CDR3 bases are TGTGCCAGCAGTTTAGAAGTGACAGCTATCTCACCCCTTCACTTT. This sequence encodes CASSLEVTAISPLHF.

This clonotype was recorded many times. The chain has TRBV14 and TRBJ2-7; TRBD1 matches at 11 bases. Unmatched junction bases numbered 2, after V lost 4 bases and J lost 3 bases. Germline V CDR1 and CDR2: SGHDN, FVKESK. There are 14 residues in the CDR3. The CDR3 protein is CASSPGTGGYEQYF. In DNA, the CDR3 is TGTGCCAGCAGCCCGGGGACAGGGGGCTACGAGCAGTACTTC.

This clonotype was counted a few times. A much larger clone lies a single base off, so this may be a read error. The CDR3 DNA reads as TGTGCCTGCAGCTCCAACTACGAGCAGTACTTC. The encoded protein is CACSSNYEQYF. This rearrangement joins TRBV5-4 to TRBJ2-7; the D is unclear. From germline, CDR1 is SGHNT and CDR2 YYREEE (reference sequence). The CDR3 runs 11 residues. The variable domain in full, completed from reference TRBV5-4 and TRBJ2-7, reads ETGVTQSPTHLIKTRGQQVTLRCSSQSGHNTVSWYQQALGQGPQFIFQYYREEENGRGNFPPRFSGLQFPNYSSELNVNALELDDSALYLCACSSNYEQYFGPGTRLTVT.

On this clonotype: A much bigger clone sits one base away, suggesting this may be a read error. The V call is TRBV5-4, the J call TRBJ2-5, with TRBD2 matching 11 bases. CDR1 and CDR2 from the germline V gene are SGHNT and YYREEE (reference sequence). The length of the CDR3 is 15 residues. This CDR3 is CAGSFTSGSIETQYF. The CDR3 DNA reads TGTGCCGGCAGCTTTACTAGCGGGAGTATAGAGACCCAGTACTTC.

A remark on this clonotype: One end of the junction fails to match germline, which may point to a read error. V is TRBV9 and J is TRBJ2-5; 12 nucleotides align to TRBD2. The CDR3 consists of 15 residues. Per the germline V gene, CDR1 is SGDLS and CDR2 is YYNGEE. The CDR3 bases are TGTGCCAGGAGCGTAGTGCTAGCGGGAGGGGAGACCCAGTACTTC. This translates into CARSVVLAGGETQYF.

Worth noting for this clonotype: The CDR3 does not close with the conserved phenylalanine or tryptophan, likely indicating a read error. The chain joins TRBV11-2 to TRBJ2-7; 7 bases match TRBD1. CDR3 size: 15 residues. Per germline, CDR1 SGHAT and CDR2 FQNNGV. CDR3 nucleotides: TGTGCCAGCAGCTTAGCGGGACAGTCCTCCTACGTGCAGTACATC. Its protein product is CASSLAGQSSYVQYI.

In its sample, this clonotype was seen a few times. The V and J genes are TRBV28 and TRBJ1-2; no clear D. Trimming cost V 6 bases and J 2 bases, with 4 bases left between them. The CDR3 extends over 11 amino acids. Germline V gene sequence: CDR1 MDHEN, CDR2 SYDVKM. The CDR3 sequence: CASRGNYGYTF. CDR3 DNA: TGTGCCAGCAGGGGAAACTATGGCTACACCTTC.

This clonotype appeared once. This chain uses TRBV27 with TRBJ1-2; TRBD1 agrees at 7 bases. Trimming cost V 6 bases and J 0 bases; bases outside gene matches: 4. This CDR3 is built from 14 residues. Germline-derived CDR1 and CDR2 are MNHEY and SMNVEV (reference sequence). CDR3 nucleotide sequence: TGTGCCAGCAGACGGGACAGAGCTAACTATGGCTACACCTTC. This gives the protein CASRRDRANYGYTF.

Points on this clonotype: One end of the junction is discordant with germline, which a read error may explain. This chain connects TRBV6-4 to TRBJ2-3; the D call may be TRBD1 or TRBD2 (7 bases each). The CDR3 runs to 14 residues. CDR1 and CDR2 (germline): MRHNA, SNTAGT. DNA for the CDR3: TGTGCCAGCAGCAGCGGGACAGCCACATATACGCAGTATTTT. Translation: CASSSGTATYTQYF.

Of note for this clonotype: The CDR3 does not close with the conserved phenylalanine or tryptophan, likely indicating a read error. The rearrangement joins TRBV30 to TRBJ2-7; 12 nucleotides line up with TRBD2. The CDR3 totals 16 residues. J lost 8 bases, V lost 5 bases, and 16 bases had no gene match. CDR1 and CDR2 from the germline V gene are GTSNPN and SVGIG (reference sequence). This chain's CDR3 is CAWADQRLAGVSQQYL. The CDR3 DNA follows: TGTGCCTGGGCAGACCAAAGACTAGCGGGAGTTTCCCAGCAGTACCTC.

Comment on this clonotype: A read error may produce the germline difference seen at one junction end. This chain uses TRBV11-3 with TRBJ2-3, with TRBD2 matching 8 bases. The CDR3 has 14 residues. Germline CDR1 and CDR2: SGHNT and YENEEA. Here the CDR3 DNA reads TGTGCCAGGAGCTTCAGGACTAGCACAGATACGTATTATTTT. It codes for CARSFRTSTDTYYF.

For this clonotype: The junction shows a germline mismatch at one end, possibly a read error. The chain is built from TRBV11-3 and TRBJ2-2, with a tentative D call TRBD1 (5 bases). The CDR3 runs to 17 residues. Germline loops: CDR1 SGHNT, CDR2 YENEEA. CDR3 amino acids: CTSSLDSAGANTWELFF. CDR3 DNA sequence: TGTACCAGCAGCTTAGACAGCGCTGGTGCGAACACCTGGGAGCTGTTTTTT.

This sequence joins TRBV6-6 and TRBJ2-4, with 9 bases matching TRBD2. Trimming took 5 bases from V and 9 from J; bases not matched to a gene: 11. The CDR3 has 15 amino acids. Germline CDR1 is MNHNY and CDR2 is SVGAGI (reference sequence). CDR3 DNA: TGTGCCAGCAGTGAGGGAGCGGGGGGCCGTGTCATTCAGTACTTC. Protein sequence: CASSEGAGGRVIQYF.

The sample holds one count of this clonotype. As the CDR3 is not closed by the conserved phenylalanine or tryptophan, this likely results from a read error. The chain joins TRBV11-2 to TRBJ2-4, with TRBD2 as a possible D gene (5 bases). The CDR3 covers 15 residues. The germline V gene encodes CDR1 SGHAT and CDR2 FQNNGV. The CDR3 sequence is CASGISPLAKNIQYS. The CDR3 nucleotides read TGTGCTTCCGGGATCAGCCCCTTAGCCAAAAACATTCAGTACTCC.

As regards this clonotype: Because it lacks the conserved phenylalanine or tryptophan at the end, this CDR3 is likely a read error. This rearrangement joins TRBV29-1 to TRBJ2-3; 8 nucleotides match TRBD2. This CDR3 is 15 amino acids long. From germline, CDR1 is SQVTM and CDR2 ANQGSEA. The junction had 16 bases not matched to a gene; V was cut back by 5 bases and J by 9 bases. CDR3 residues: CSVHSGGTNLYTQYS. In DNA form, the CDR3 reads TGCAGCGTTCACTCGGGGGGGACTAACCTCTACACGCAGTATTCT.

Concerning this clonotype itself: A much larger clone lies a single base off, so this may be a read error. The chain joins TRBV12-3 or TRBV12-4 to TRBJ1-3; the D gene is possibly TRBD1 (5 bases). V was cut by 10 bases and J by 8 bases, with 27 bases left in between. CDR3 length equals 16 residues. In DNA, the CDR3 is TGTGCCAACACCTGGGACCTTCGGGAAGGGGAGGACACCATATATTTT. Its protein product is CANTWDLREGEDTIYF.